This T cell receptor (beta chain) emerged from a study of shared clonotypes between healthy human individuals. Notes on the study in general: Generally, naive subsets (rather than memory subsets) showed larger estimated richness.

Turning to this clone: What it binds is not known.

Profiling relied on immunoSEQ multiplex PCR, and the TCRdb table lists in-frame clones only, not all of them. The sample lists about 990,000 clones, approximately 80% occurring once. This CDR3 is built from 16 residues. CDR1 and CDR2 (germline): KGHSY, FQNENV. Losses at the gene ends were 5 bases for V and 4 bases for J; bases not matched to a gene: 6. Donors, healthy HIV-negative adults, lacked recent acute infections or vaccinations. Only Caucasian adults living in Nashville, Tennessee served as donors. The V and J genes are TRBV16 and TRBJ2-1, with TRBD2 identical over 12 bases. The TCR originated in a man aged 18 to 29 in good health. Some clones in this sample may be carry-over from other donors' samples. Sequences were obtained from memory CD4+ T cells from PBMCs. The subset here: CD45RA-negative fraction. The CDR3 DNA reads as TGTGCCAGCAGCTCGCTAGCGGGAGGGCCTTACAATGAGCAGTTCTTC. Its translation: CASSSLAGGPYNEQFF.